The 8 T cell receptor beta chains below come from one sample, sequenced in a study of T cells in women clearing cervical HPV infection. Profiling relied on immunoSEQ multiplex PCR, and the TCRdb table lists in-frame clones only, not all of them. Reported are 20,000 to 25,000 clones; the ten largest clones contain 2% to 3%. Sequenced input: blood buffy coat. The origin of the receptors is a woman between 18 and 75 years old with a cervical HPV16 infection that either progressed to CIN3+ or cleared (not recorded which).

Comment on this clone: The observed sequence ends 3 residues before the CDR3 terminus, with the missing tail filled in from the germline J gene. V and J are TRBV19 and TRBJ1-1, with 9 bases that match TRBD1. The CDR3 has 14 amino acids. Germline CDR1 and CDR2: LNHDA and SQIVND (reference sequence). V lost 4 bases, J lost 1 base, and 1 base stayed unmatched. Partial CDR3 DNA: TGTGCCAGTAGTAGGGGACAGGGGAACACTGAA. Translating it yields CASSRGQGNTE. In full, the CDR3 reads CASSRGQGNTEAFF.

In regard to this clone: The sequence runs out 3 residues before the end of the CDR3; the remainder is reconstructed from the germline J gene. The V gene is TRBV6-1, the J gene TRBJ1-4, with D possibly matching TRBD1 (5 bases). This CDR3 contains 15 residues. Looked up from germline, CDR1 is MNHNS and CDR2 is SASEGT. This CDR3 is CASSETQGSNSPLFF. The part of the CDR3 DNA that was read is TGTGCCAGCAGTGAAACCCAGGGATCAAATTCACCA.

Of note for this clone: The read ends 3 residues before the CDR3 terminus; that terminus is restored from the germline J gene. V usage is TRBV18 and J usage is TRBJ2-7, with 9 bases that match TRBD1. Germline values: CDR1 KGHSH, CDR2 LQKENI. This CDR3 has 13 amino acids. The V segment lost 5 bases and the J segment 5 bases; nucleotides outside the gene matches: 4. The CDR3 DNA, read in part, is TGTGCCAGCTCATCCCGGGACAGGGACGAG. This translates into CASSSRDRDE. The CDR3 in full is CASSSRDRDEQYF.

Note on this clone: Read sequence stops 3 residues before the CDR3 end, and the germline J gene provides the missing end. This sequence joins TRBV2 and TRBJ1-2, with D unresolved. This CDR3 comprises 10 residues. Germline CDR1 SNHLY, CDR2 FYNNEI. CDR3 DNA, as far as it was read: TGTGCCAGCAGTGCGGGTAAC. Protein: CASSAGN. The full CDR3 reads CASSAGNYTF.

Regarding this clone: The CDR3 end falls 3 residues outside the read, so it is completed with the germline J gene. The V and J genes are TRBV5-1 and TRBJ1-2, with D perhaps TRBD1 (5 bases). Germline assignment: CDR1 SGHRS and CDR2 YFSETQ. The CDR3 runs to 14 residues. CDR3 loop: CASSFWRGGDTYTF. The CDR3 DNA, read in part, is TGCGCCAGCAGCTTTTGGCGGGGAGGGGATACC.

Details on this clone: The sequence runs out 3 residues before the end of the CDR3; the remainder is reconstructed from the germline J gene. V is TRBV30 and J is TRBJ1-2; D remains unclear. Germline V lookup: CDR1 GTSNPN, CDR2 SVGIG (reference sequence). This CDR3 is built from 15 residues. Trimming left V 0 bases short and J 3 bases short, with 14 bases between. This chain's CDR3 is CAWSVIPVGDYGYTF. The sequenced CDR3 bases are TGTGCCTGGAGTGTAATTCCGGTCGGGGACTATGGC.

To note about this clone: Sequencing ends 3 residues short of the CDR3 end; the germline J gene provides the rest. V gene TRBV5-1 combines with J gene TRBJ2-7; 9 bases match TRBD1. Trimming cost V 6 bases and J 5 bases; bases outside gene matches: 12. This CDR3 spans 15 amino acids. Germline V gene sequence: CDR1 SGHRS, CDR2 YFSETQ. The covered CDR3 bases are TGCGCCAGCAATCTGGGGGGACAGGGCAACAACGAG. Translation: CASNLGGQGNNE. The full CDR3 protein is CASNLGGQGNNEQYF.

Note on this clone: The read comes to an end 3 residues before the CDR3 does, leaving the germline J gene to fill in the end. V and J are TRBV5-5 and TRBJ1-5, with D hard to call. The V gene lost 0 bases and the J gene lost 4 bases, with 8 bases spanning the gap. The length of the CDR3 is 14 residues. Germline CDR1 reads SGHKS; CDR2 reads YYEKEE (reference sequence). The CDR3 loop reads CASSLDSFNQPQHF. CDR3 bases read: TGTGCCAGCAGCTTGGACAGTTTTAATCAGCCC.